Below, 30 T cell receptor beta chains from the same sample are listed, as sequenced in a study of T cells in Graves' hyperthyroidism and ophthalmopathy. The CDR3 regions of TCR beta were amplified from RNA transcripts. When the TCR CDR3 underwent first-round RT-PCR, the HTBI primer set was used. TCRdb re-called the multiplex PCR reads through MiXCR, storing one row per CDR3 protein. The table includes approximately 620,000 distinct CDR3 sequences, more than 15% detected once. Sequencing was performed on blood. Receptor source: a woman between 40 and 50 years old with Graves' ophthalmopathy.

This clonotype occurred many times. The genes are TRBV11-2 and TRBJ1-6; 8 positions match TRBD1. The germline CDR1 and CDR2 sequences are SGHAT and FQNNGV. The V gene end was trimmed by 5 bases and the J gene end by 11 bases; junction bases not matched to a gene: 5. There are 13 residues in the CDR3. Here the CDR3 DNA reads TGTGCCAGCAGCACGGACAGGGACGCACCCCTCCACTTT. Translated, it gives CASSTDRDAPLHF.

This chain connects TRBV5-6 to TRBJ1-3; TRBD1 aligns across 7 bases. The CDR3 spans 17 residues. Trimming at V came to 1 base and at J to 0 bases, leaving 7 bases not matched to a gene. Looked up from germline, CDR1 is SGHDT and CDR2 is YYEEEE. CDR3 amino acids: CASSLRGDSRSGNTIYF. CDR3 nucleotides: TGTGCCAGCAGCTTGCGGGGGGACAGTCGCTCTGGAAACACCATATATTTT.

This clonotype was seen at least ten times. The chain is built from TRBV20-1 and TRBJ2-7; 11 bases match TRBD1. Germline V CDR1 and CDR2: DFQATT, SNEGSKA (reference sequence). V shed 7 bases and J 3 bases; nucleotides not matched to a gene: 8. This CDR3 has 14 residues. The CDR3 DNA follows: TGCAGTGTTAGCCACGGGACAGGGGGCTACGAGCAGTACTTC. Protein: CSVSHGTGGYEQYF.

In its sample, this clonotype was seen a few times. The V call is TRBV7-2, the J call TRBJ2-7, with D perhaps matching TRBD1 (5 bases). Germline V gene sequence: CDR1 SGHTA, CDR2 FQGNSA. Trimming removed 5 bases from V and 2 bases from J, with 16 bases in between. The CDR3 has 15 residues. The CDR3 protein is CASSRTADRTYEQYF. DNA of the CDR3: TGTGCCAGCAGCCGAACAGCTGACAGAACCTACGAGCAGTACTTC.

There are many counts of this clonotype. The gene calls are TRBV2 and TRBJ2-3; 7 bases are a match to TRBD2. Germline CDR1 SNHLY, CDR2 FYNNEI. J was trimmed by 0 bases and V by 2 bases; bases with no gene match: 2. The CDR3 sequence is 15 residues long. The CDR3 sequence is CASSENSGSTDTQYF. The CDR3 DNA reads as TGTGCCAGCAGTGAAAATAGCGGGAGCACAGATACGCAGTATTTT.

The chain carries TRBV18 and TRBJ1-1; weak D call: TRBD1 (5 bases). This CDR3 is built from 17 residues. Trimming shortened V by 3 bases and J by 3 bases, and 20 bases separated the two germline ends. Germline V lookup: CDR1 KGHSH, CDR2 LQKENI. The CDR3 DNA is TGTGCCAGCTCACCCGCAGTCTTCCGACAGACGGACACTGAAGCTTTCTTT. Translation: CASSPAVFRQTDTEAFF.

This clonotype was counted many times. The genes are TRBV3-1 and TRBJ2-7; 7 positions agree with TRBD1. The V gene's germline CDR1 is LGHDT and CDR2 YNNKEL (reference sequence). The CDR3 covers 16 residues. The V gene end was trimmed by 0 bases and the J gene end by 3 bases; junction bases not matched to a gene: 8. This chain's CDR3 is CASSQEGTVPGYEQYF. The DNA for the CDR3 is TGTGCCAGCAGCCAAGAAGGGACAGTGCCCGGCTACGAGCAGTACTTC.

The sample holds many counts of this clonotype. The chain couples TRBV12-3 or TRBV12-4 to TRBJ1-3; D gene unclear. Trimming removed 3 bases from V and 0 bases from J, with 15 bases in between. The CDR3 runs 17 residues. The CDR3 region is CASSLDRSAVSGNTIYF. CDR3 DNA sequence: TGTGCCAGCAGTTTGGATCGGAGCGCCGTCTCTGGAAACACCATATATTTT.

The CDR3 reads CASSLGLVYEQFF. The CDR3 DNA sequence: TGTGCCAGCAGCTTAGGGTTGGTGTATGAGCAGTTCTTC. This chain links TRBV7-9 with TRBJ2-1, with unresolved D. Germline V lookup: CDR1 SEHNR, CDR2 FQNEAQ (reference sequence). V shed 1 base and J shed 8 bases, with 9 bases lying between them. CDR3 length: 13 residues.

This clonotype was found many times. V and J are TRBV27 and TRBJ2-7, with 7 bases matching TRBD1. CDR1 MNHEY and CDR2 SMNVEV come from the germline V gene (reference sequence). The CDR3 has 13 amino acids. The J segment lost 3 bases and the V segment lost 4 bases, leaving 3 bases of the junction unmatched. As DNA, the CDR3 is TGTGCCAGCAGTTCGGGACAGTTCTACGAGCAGTACTTC. This sequence encodes CASSSGQFYEQYF.

This clonotype was detected ten times or more. The V gene is TRBV5-1, the J gene TRBJ2-2, with a possible D match to TRBD1 (6 bases). Between the trimmed V and J ends, which lost 4 bases and 4 bases, there was a span of 17 bases. The germline CDR1 and CDR2 sequences are SGHRS and YFSETQ. This CDR3 comprises 16 residues. CDR3 bases: TGCGCCAGCAGCCCTGGGAACAGGGCGAGCACCGGGGAGCTGTTTTTT. Its translation: CASSPGNRASTGELFF.

The chain links TRBV19 to TRBJ1-3, with TRBD1 matching 10 bases. The CDR3 length is 14 residues. CDR1 is LNHDA, CDR2 SQIVND, per germline (reference sequence). Losses at the gene ends were 8 bases for V and 4 bases for J; bases not matched to a gene: 5. The CDR3 region has the DNA TGTGCCAGTCAAGGACAGGGGGACGGAAACACCATATATTTT. As protein: CASQGQGDGNTIYF.

The table lists this clonotype with many counts. The rearrangement joins TRBV2 to TRBJ1-5; D uncertain. CDR1 and CDR2 from the germline V gene are SNHLY and FYNNEI. V lost 4 bases and J 0 bases, leaving 7 bases between the germline ends. The CDR3 runs to 14 residues. The CDR3 DNA follows: TGTGCCAGCAGTGGTTTACTTAGCAATCAGCCCCAGCATTTT. Protein sequence: CASSGLLSNQPQHF.

This clonotype was recorded at least ten times. The V call is TRBV6-1, the J call TRBJ2-1; D perhaps matches TRBD2 (7 bases). There are 16 residues in the CDR3. V was cut by 6 bases and J by 1 base, with 16 bases left in between. Germline CDR1 MNHNS, CDR2 SASEGT. The CDR3 is CASSPLRGGSYNEQFF. As DNA, the CDR3 is TGTGCCAGCAGCCCCCTAAGGGGGGGGTCCTACAATGAGCAGTTCTTC.

This clonotype occurred a few times. The rearrangement links TRBV12-5 to TRBJ2-1, with 10 bases identical to TRBD2. CDR1 and CDR2 from the germline V gene are LGHNT and FRNRAP. J gave up 2 bases and V 2 bases, and 3 bases lay outside the gene matches. The CDR3 loop spans 16 amino acids. The CDR3 nucleotides are TGTGCTAGTGGTTTGACTAGCGGGGTGCCCTACAATGAGCAGTTCTTC. As protein: CASGLTSGVPYNEQFF.

In this sample, this clonotype turned up many times. The rearrangement joins TRBV10-3 to TRBJ1-1; no firm D call. The V end lost 3 bases, the J end lost 1 base, and 15 bases lay between the germline ends. This CDR3 comprises 16 residues. Germline V gives CDR1 ENHRY, CDR2 SYGVKD. In nucleotides, the CDR3 is TGTGCCATCAGTGATTTTGGGAAGGGCCAGAACACTGAAGCTTTCTTT. This codes for CAISDFGKGQNTEAFF.

In this sample, this clonotype turned up many times. This chain joins TRBV2 and TRBJ2-2; tentative D call: TRBD1 (5 bases). CDR1 is SNHLY and CDR2 is FYNNEI in the germline V gene. V lost 8 bases, J lost 0 bases, and 13 bases lay in between. The CDR3 length is 15 residues. The CDR3 sequence is CASCPLGANTGELFF. Here the CDR3 DNA reads TGTGCCAGCTGCCCCCTAGGGGCGAACACCGGGGAGCTGTTTTTT.

The rearrangement uses TRBV7-8 and TRBJ2-7; tentatively, D is TRBD2 (5 bases). CDR1 is SGHVS, CDR2 FQNEAQ, per germline. Trimming cost V 1 base and J 5 bases, with 12 bases left between them. The CDR3 length is 14 residues. The CDR3 DNA reads TGTGCCAGCAGCTTAGAATGGGGTAGCGACGAGCAGTACTTC. The encoded protein is CASSLEWGSDEQYF.

This clonotype was counted ten times or more. This chain links TRBV12-3 or TRBV12-4 with TRBJ2-1; tentative D call: TRBD1 (6 bases). V gave up 8 bases and J gave up 2 bases, with 10 bases separating them. The CDR3 extends over 13 amino acids. CDR3: CASVSGAYNEQFF. Written as DNA, the CDR3 is TGTGCCAGCGTCTCAGGGGCCTACAATGAGCAGTTCTTC.

This clonotype was recorded many times. This chain links TRBV11-3 with TRBJ2-3, with D tentatively TRBD2 (5 bases). This CDR3 spans 15 amino acids. Germline V gene lookup returns CDR1 SGHNT and CDR2 YENEEA. V was pared by 4 bases and J by 4 bases, with 15 bases between. DNA of the CDR3: TGTGCCAGCAGCTCCGAGGGCCGGCCCTCAGATACGCAGTATTTT. The encoded protein is CASSSEGRPSDTQYF.

This clonotype came up many times. The chain employs TRBV5-1 and TRBJ1-1; no definite D call. The germline CDR1 and CDR2 sequences are SGHRS and YFSETQ. The V end was cut by 0 bases, the J end by 1 base, with 7 bases between. The CDR3 is made up of 14 amino acids. Written as DNA, the CDR3 is TGCGCCAGCAGCTTGGTACATCAGAACACTGAAGCTTTCTTT. It specifies CASSLVHQNTEAFF.

This sequence joins TRBV5-4 and TRBJ2-3; D remains ambiguous. V was trimmed by 4 bases and J by 2 bases, leaving 17 bases between them. Looked up from germline, CDR1 is SGHNT and CDR2 is YYREEE (reference sequence). The CDR3 runs 16 residues. The CDR3 loop reads CASSPRLGLNTDTQYF. In DNA, the CDR3 is TGTGCCAGCAGCCCAAGGTTGGGCCTCAACACAGATACGCAGTATTTT.

Details on this clonotype: Just one base apart from a much larger clone, this may be a read error. The rearrangement links TRBV2 to TRBJ2-7, with D hard to call. CDR3 length equals 14 residues. Trimming shortened V by 4 bases and J by 2 bases, and 12 bases separated the two germline ends. Germline V gene sequence: CDR1 SNHLY, CDR2 FYNNEI. CDR3 bases: TGTGCCAGCAGTGGTTACGGCAGCCCCTACGAGCAGTACTTC. Translation: CASSGYGSPYEQYF.

This clonotype was seen more than once but under ten times. The chain recombines TRBV6-1 with TRBJ2-1; 11 bases fit TRBD2. Germline V CDR1 and CDR2: MNHNS, SASEGT. This CDR3 spans 16 amino acids. V shed 2 bases and J 5 bases; nucleotides not matched to a gene: 5. CDR3 nucleotide sequence: TGTGCCAGCAGTGAAAAAACTAGCGGGGGAAACAATGAGCAGTTCTTC. Residues: CASSEKTSGGNNEQFF.

Comments on this clonotype: One base away lies a much larger clone, so this may be a sequencing read error. This rearrangement joins TRBV6-1 to TRBJ2-1; D remains ambiguous. The length of the CDR3 is 16 residues. Germline V CDR1 and CDR2: MNHNS, SASEGT. Trimming removed 2 bases at V and 4 bases at J, with 15 bases between. The CDR3 bases are TGTGCCAGCAGTGAATCTGTAGTTTGGGCTTACAATGAGCAGTTCTTC. As protein: CASSESVVWAYNEQFF.

V and J are TRBV27 and TRBJ1-5, with D maybe TRBD1 (5 bases). Trimming took 6 bases from V and 6 from J, leaving 15 bases between them. CDR3 size: 14 residues. Germline V gene lookup returns CDR1 MNHEY and CDR2 SMNVEV (reference sequence). Here the CDR3 reads CASSPRGVIQPQHF. In nucleotides, the CDR3 is TGTGCCAGCAGCCCTCGAGGGGTCATTCAGCCCCAGCATTTT.

The rearrangement links TRBV7-2 to TRBJ2-2; no firm D call. The CDR3 is made up of 13 amino acids. Looked up from germline, CDR1 is SGHTA and CDR2 is FQGNSA. Trimming removed 6 bases from V and 5 bases from J, with 10 bases in between. The CDR3 DNA follows: TGTGCCAGCAGTTCTAGGCAGACCGGGGAGCTGTTTTTT. The encoded protein is CASSSRQTGELFF.

The genes are TRBV19 and TRBJ2-7; 8 bases map to TRBD1. CDR1 is LNHDA, CDR2 SQIVND, per germline (reference sequence). This CDR3 contains 13 residues. J was trimmed by 2 bases and V by 8 bases; bases with no gene match: 5. The CDR3, as DNA: TGTGCCAGTTCCCAGGGGGCGGCCTACGAGCAGTACTTC. As protein: CASSQGAAYEQYF. The full variable domain, completed using reference TRBV19 and TRBJ2-7, is DGGITQSPKYLFRKEGQNVTLSCEQNLNHDAMYWYRQDPGQGLRLIYYSQIVNDFQKGDIAEGYSVSREKKESFPLTVTSAQKNPTAFYLCASSQGAAYEQYFGPGTRLTVT.

This clonotype was recorded a few times. The J gene is TRBJ2-7, the V gene TRBV20-1; 11 positions agree with TRBD2. The germline V gene has CDR1 DFQATT and CDR2 SNEGSKA (reference sequence). V trimming: 7 bases; J trimming: 1 base; junction bases outside the gene matches: 12. The CDR3 contains 16 residues. The chain's CDR3 is CSVSLAGTSGSYEQYF. In DNA form, the CDR3 reads TGCAGTGTTAGTCTCGCCGGGACTAGCGGTTCCTACGAGCAGTACTTC.

The rearrangement links TRBV12-3 or TRBV12-4 to TRBJ2-3; TRBD2 agrees at 9 bases. Trimming removed 5 bases from V and 4 bases from J; junction bases left unmatched: 10. The CDR3 loop spans 16 amino acids. In nucleotides, the CDR3 is TGTGCCAGCAGTCGATGCCTAGCGGGGAACGCAGATACGCAGTATTTT. Amino acid sequence: CASSRCLAGNADTQYF.